This T cell receptor beta chain was identified during a study of technical replicates of blood from a handful of donors. Deletions cut 5 bases from V and 1 base from J, with 13 bases between. CDR3 length: 15 amino acids. Germline V CDR1 and CDR2: SGHRS, YFSETQ. Assay used: immunoSEQ multiplex PCR; TCRdb lists only in-frame clones, some missing. The repertoire includes more than 65,000 clones, around 95% of them detected once, and roughly 0.24% sits in the top ten. Sequenced sample: T cells isolated from PBMCs. This receptor was obtained from a human donor in good health. V and J are TRBV5-1 and TRBJ1-5, with D maybe TRBD1 (5 bases). CDR3 region: CASRRDSWSNQPQHF. CDR3 bases: TGCGCCAGCAGACGAGACAGTTGGAGCAATCAGCCCCAGCATTTT. Full variable domain (rest looked up from reference TRBV5-1 and TRBJ1-5): KAGVTQTPRYLIKTRGQQVTLSCSPISGHRSVSWYQQTPGQGLQFLFEYFSETQRNKGNFPGRFSGRQFSNSRSEMNVSTLELGDSALYLCASRRDSWSNQPQHFGDGTRLSIL.